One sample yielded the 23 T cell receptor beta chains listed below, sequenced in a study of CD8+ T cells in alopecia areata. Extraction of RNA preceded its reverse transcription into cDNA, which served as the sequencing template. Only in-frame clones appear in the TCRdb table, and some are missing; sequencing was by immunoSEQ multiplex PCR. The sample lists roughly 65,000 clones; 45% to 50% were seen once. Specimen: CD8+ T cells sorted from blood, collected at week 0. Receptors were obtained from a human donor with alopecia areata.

The CDR3: CASSPRTPSSYNEQFF. The CDR3 DNA reads TGCGCCAGCAGCCCTCGGACTCCCAGCTCCTACAATGAGCAGTTCTTC. This chain uses TRBV5-1 with TRBJ2-1, with D perhaps TRBD2 (5 bases). Trimming took off 4 bases at V and 0 bases at J, with 14 bases between the two ends. This CDR3 is 16 amino acids long. Germline V gene sequence: CDR1 SGHRS, CDR2 YFSETQ.

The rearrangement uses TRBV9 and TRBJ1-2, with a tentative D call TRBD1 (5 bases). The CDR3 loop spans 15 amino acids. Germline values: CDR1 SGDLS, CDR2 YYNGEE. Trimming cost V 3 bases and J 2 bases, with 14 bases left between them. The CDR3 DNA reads TGTGCCAGCAGCGCGGGGGGGTCGGCGAACTATGGCTACACCTTC. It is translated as CASSAGGSANYGYTF.

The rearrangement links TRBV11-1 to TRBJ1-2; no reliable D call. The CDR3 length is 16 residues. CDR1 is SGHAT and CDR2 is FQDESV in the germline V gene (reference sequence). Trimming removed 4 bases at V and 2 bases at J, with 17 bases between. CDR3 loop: CASSWSKTARNYGYTF. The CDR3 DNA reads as TGTGCCAGCAGCTGGAGCAAGACTGCCAGGAACTATGGCTACACCTTC.

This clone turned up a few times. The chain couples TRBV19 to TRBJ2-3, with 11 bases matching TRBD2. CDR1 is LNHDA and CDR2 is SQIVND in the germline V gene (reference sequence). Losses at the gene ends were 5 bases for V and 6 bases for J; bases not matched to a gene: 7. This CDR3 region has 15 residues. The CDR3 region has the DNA TGTGCCAGTAGTTCGGGACTAGCGGTCGGCGATACGCAGTATTTT. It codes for CASSSGLAVGDTQYF.

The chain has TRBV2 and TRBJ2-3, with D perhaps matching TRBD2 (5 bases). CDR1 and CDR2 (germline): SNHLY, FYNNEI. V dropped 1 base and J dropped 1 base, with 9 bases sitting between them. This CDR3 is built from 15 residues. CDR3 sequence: CASSEGSAGTDTQYF. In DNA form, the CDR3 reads TGTGCCAGCAGTGAAGGTAGCGCTGGCACAGATACGCAGTATTTT.

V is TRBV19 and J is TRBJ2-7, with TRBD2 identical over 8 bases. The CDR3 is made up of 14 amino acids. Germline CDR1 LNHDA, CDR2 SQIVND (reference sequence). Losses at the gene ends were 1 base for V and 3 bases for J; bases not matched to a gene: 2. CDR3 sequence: CASSIGGRHYEQYF. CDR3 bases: TGTGCCAGTAGTATAGGCGGGAGGCACTACGAGCAGTACTTC.

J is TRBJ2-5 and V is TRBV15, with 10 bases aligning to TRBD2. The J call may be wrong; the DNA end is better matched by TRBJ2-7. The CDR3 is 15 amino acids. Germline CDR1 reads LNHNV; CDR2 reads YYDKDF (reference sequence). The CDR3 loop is CATSSRTSGINEQYF. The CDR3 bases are TGTGCCACCAGCAGCCGTACTAGCGGGATTAACGAGCAGTACTTC.

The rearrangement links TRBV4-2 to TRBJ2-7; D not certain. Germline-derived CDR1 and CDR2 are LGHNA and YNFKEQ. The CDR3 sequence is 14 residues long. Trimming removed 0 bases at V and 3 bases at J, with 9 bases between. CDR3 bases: TGTGCCAGCAGCCAAGAAATGGGCTACTACGAGCAGTACTTC. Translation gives CASSQEMGYYEQYF.

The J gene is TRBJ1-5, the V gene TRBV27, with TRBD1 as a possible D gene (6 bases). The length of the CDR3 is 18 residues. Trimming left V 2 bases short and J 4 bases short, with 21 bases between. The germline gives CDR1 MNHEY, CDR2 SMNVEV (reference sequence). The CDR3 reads CASSLTGPSLQPNQPQHF. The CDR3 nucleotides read TGTGCCAGCAGTTTAACAGGGCCCTCCCTCCAACCAAATCAGCCCCAGCATTTT.

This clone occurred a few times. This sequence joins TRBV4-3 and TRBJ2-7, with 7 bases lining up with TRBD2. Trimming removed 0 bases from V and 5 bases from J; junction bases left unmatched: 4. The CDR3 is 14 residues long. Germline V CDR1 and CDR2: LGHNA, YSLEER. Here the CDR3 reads CASSQESAGDEQYF. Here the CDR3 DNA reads TGCGCCAGCAGCCAAGAATCTGCGGGGGACGAGCAGTACTTC.

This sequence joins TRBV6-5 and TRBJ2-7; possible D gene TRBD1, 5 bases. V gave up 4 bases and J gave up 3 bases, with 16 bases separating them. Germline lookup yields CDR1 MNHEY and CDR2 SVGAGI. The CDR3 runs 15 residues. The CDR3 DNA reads TGTGCCAGCAGTTTCTCTGTACAGGCGAACTACGAGCAGTACTTC. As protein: CASSFSVQANYEQYF.

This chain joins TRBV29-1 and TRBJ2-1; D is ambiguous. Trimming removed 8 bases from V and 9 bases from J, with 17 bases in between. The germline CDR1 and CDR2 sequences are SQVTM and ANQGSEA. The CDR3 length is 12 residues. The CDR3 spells CSPGPNLGEQFF. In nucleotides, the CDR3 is TGCAGCCCCGGACCTAATCTGGGTGAGCAGTTCTTC.

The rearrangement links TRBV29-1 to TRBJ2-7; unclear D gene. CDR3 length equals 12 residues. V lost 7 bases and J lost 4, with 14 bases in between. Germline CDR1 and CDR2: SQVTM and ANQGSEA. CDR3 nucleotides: TGCAGCGGTGGGGATTCAGCGTACGAGCAGTACTTC. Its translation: CSGGDSAYEQYF.

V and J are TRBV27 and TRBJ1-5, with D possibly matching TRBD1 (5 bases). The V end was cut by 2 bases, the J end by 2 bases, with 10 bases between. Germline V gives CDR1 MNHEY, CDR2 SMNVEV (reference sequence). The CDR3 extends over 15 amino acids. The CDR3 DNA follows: TGTGCCAGCAGTTTAGGGGGGAGCGGCAATCAGCCCCAGCATTTT. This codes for CASSLGGSGNQPQHF.

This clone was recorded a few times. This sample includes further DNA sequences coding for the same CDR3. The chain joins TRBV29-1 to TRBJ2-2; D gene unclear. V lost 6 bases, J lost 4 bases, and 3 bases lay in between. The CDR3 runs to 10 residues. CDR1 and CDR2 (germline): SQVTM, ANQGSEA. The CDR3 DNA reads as TGCAGCGTGCTCACCGGGGAGCTGTTTTTT. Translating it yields CSVLTGELFF.

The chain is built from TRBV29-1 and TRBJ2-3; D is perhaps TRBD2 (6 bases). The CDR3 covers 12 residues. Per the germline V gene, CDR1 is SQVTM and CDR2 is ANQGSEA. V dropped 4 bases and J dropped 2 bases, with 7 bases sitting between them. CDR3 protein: CSVVGLTDTQYF. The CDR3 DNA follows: TGCAGCGTTGTGGGACTCACAGATACGCAGTATTTT.

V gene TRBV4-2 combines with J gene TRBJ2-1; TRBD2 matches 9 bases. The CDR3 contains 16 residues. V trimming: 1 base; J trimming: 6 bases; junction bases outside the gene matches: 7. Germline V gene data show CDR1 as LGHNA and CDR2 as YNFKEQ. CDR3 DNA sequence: TGTGCCAGCAGCCAAGGAGAGGGTAGCGGGAGCAATGAGCAGTTCTTC. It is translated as CASSQGEGSGSNEQFF.

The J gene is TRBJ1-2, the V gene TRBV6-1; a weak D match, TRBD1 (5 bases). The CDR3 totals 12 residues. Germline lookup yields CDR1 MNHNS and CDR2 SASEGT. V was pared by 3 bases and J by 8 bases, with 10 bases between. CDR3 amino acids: CASSDRAFGYTF. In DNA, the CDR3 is TGTGCCAGCAGTGACAGGGCATTCGGCTACACCTTC.

As DNA, the CDR3 is TGTGCCAGTAGTAAGCTAGCGGCGAACACCGGGGAGCTGTTTTTT. Its translation is CASSKLAANTGELFF. The chain couples TRBV19 to TRBJ2-2; TRBD2 aligns across 7 bases. Germline V gene lookup returns CDR1 LNHDA and CDR2 SQIVND (reference sequence). The CDR3 loop spans 15 amino acids. With V trimmed by 4 bases and J by 0 bases, 2 bases remained unmatched.

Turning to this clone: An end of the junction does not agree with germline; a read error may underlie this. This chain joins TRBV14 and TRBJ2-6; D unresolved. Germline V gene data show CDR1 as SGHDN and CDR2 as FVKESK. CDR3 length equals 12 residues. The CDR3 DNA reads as TGTGCCAGCAGCCAAGACCCGAAAATCTTGGCTTTC. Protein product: CASSQDPKILAF.

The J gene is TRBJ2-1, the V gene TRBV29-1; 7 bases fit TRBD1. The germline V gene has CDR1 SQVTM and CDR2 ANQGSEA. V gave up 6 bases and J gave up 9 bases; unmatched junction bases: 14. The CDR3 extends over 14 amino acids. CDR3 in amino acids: CSVPTDRKWGEQFF. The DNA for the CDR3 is TGCAGCGTCCCCACGGACAGGAAATGGGGTGAGCAGTTCTTC.

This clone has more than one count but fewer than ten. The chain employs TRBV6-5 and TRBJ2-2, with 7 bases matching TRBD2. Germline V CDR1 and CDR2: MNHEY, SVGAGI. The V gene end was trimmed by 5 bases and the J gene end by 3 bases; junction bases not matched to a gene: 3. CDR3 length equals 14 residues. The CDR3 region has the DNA TGTGCCAGCAGTAGCGGGGTCCACACCGGGGAGCTGTTTTTT. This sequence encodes CASSSGVHTGELFF.

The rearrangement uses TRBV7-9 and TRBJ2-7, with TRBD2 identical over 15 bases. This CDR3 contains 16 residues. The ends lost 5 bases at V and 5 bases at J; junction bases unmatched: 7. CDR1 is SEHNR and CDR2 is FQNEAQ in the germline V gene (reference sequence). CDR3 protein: CASSPGLAGGMNEQYF. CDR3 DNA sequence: TGTGCCAGCAGCCCGGGACTAGCGGGAGGAATGAACGAGCAGTACTTC.